Sequencing of this T cell receptor (beta chain) was carried out in a study of a mutant IDH1 vaccine in newly diagnosed glioma. A remark on this clone: Antigen unknown.

This table comes from immunoSEQ multiplex PCR, and its TCRdb copy is limited to in-frame clones, with some not included. The sample has around 50,000 clones, about three quarters seen once; the top ten hold roughly 5.6%. Trimming left V 6 bases short and J 1 base short, with 15 bases between. This CDR3 comprises 14 residues. CDR1 and CDR2 from the germline V gene are SQVTM and ANQGSEA. Specified time point: week 5, during vaccination. With topical imiquimod, each dose of the vaccine consisted of 300 ug of mutant IDH1 20-mer peptide. The chain joins TRBV29-1 to TRBJ2-5; D unresolved. The TCR comes from a man over 45 with glioma. This specimen consisted of PBMCs, obtained from a glioma patient whose treatment included an IDH1 peptide vaccine. In DNA, the CDR3 is TGCAGCGTCGGCCCCGGCAGTTCCCAAGAGACCCAGTACTTC. Residues: CSVGPGSSQETQYF.